Detailed here is one T cell receptor beta chain. Its antigen has not been determined. There are no base qualities to consult, and no much larger clone falls within one base. The data were taken from a study of blood T cell repertoires in COVID-19 (dated by TCRdb to 2018 to 2021). Regarding the study in general: The collaborator samples originated in the United States, Italy and Spain and spanned the acute and convalescent phases of COVID-19. The prospective study material was composed of cDNA or gDNA derived from T cells, B-cell-depleted T cells, or PBMCs. Deeply sampled blood TCRbeta repertoires from subjects exposed to, actively infected with, or recovered from COVID-19 were included in the dataset. The repertoires were released in a freely available public database intended as a resource for research on the immune response to SARS-CoV-2. The samples were drawn from two sources: the first 160 participants of the ongoing ImmuneRACE study, and over 1,000 subjects contributed by 6 global collaborators. The sample metadata nearly always contained a de-identified subject ID, COVID-19 status, age in years and sex. HLA class I and class II types, where available, came from metadata supplied by the sample provider rather than from assay-based typing.

CDR1 and CDR2 were assigned from the germline V gene (reference sequence) as LNHDA and SQIVND. The CDR3 holds 14 amino acids from the cysteine to the phenylalanine. The CDR3 DNA has 42 bases and is translated from base 1. Relative to germline, V is missing 3 bases and J is missing 10 bases, with 11 bases of the junction outside any gene match. On the study overall, not on this receptor specifically: How much clinical and demographic metadata was included differed by source and by participant, and the metadata was provided uncurated.

TCRbeta CDR3 regions were amplified from genomic DNA by means of the immunoSEQ Assay, a bias-controlled multiplex PCR. As for how the authors treated the data: The number of nucleated cells in each sample was estimated by amplification of reference gene primers within the assay. Sequence reads were collapsed and filtered to measure the absolute abundance of every unique TCRbeta CDR3 rearrangement. Productive Simpson clonality was computed per sample as the square root of Simpson's diversity index over productive rearrangements. In its TCRdb copy, this immuneACCESS table keeps in-frame sequences only and misses some clones. Where compared with another copy, unresolved V genes explain less than half of these, and the others have no known cause. Clone size and the V and J calls come from that table; the DNA yielded D and trimming. The sample contains approximately 530,000 clones, less than 90% of them found a single time. The top ten constitute less than 9.5% of the sample.

At one collaborating source in Seattle, patients were enrolled during active infection and were followed longitudinally through the course of disease. Whole blood was collected in K2EDTA tubes by collaborating institutions according to the institutions' own protocols. Collaborator samples were shipped for TCRbeta analysis as frozen whole blood, isolated PBMCs, or DNA extracted from either sample type. Recombination connected TRBV19 to TRBJ2-5, and TRBD1 matches 7 of the central bases. What was sequenced was peripheral blood. The source is a woman in her forties or fifties with COVID-19, enrolled during active disease. The CDR3 region has the sequence CASSMGQIRSGQYF. The sequenced DNA: TGTGCCAGTAGTATGGGACAGATCCGTTCGGGCCAGTACTTC. The full variable domain, completed from the reference TRBV19 and TRBJ2-5 proteins outside the CDR3, reads DGGITQSPKYLFRKEGQNVTLSCEQNLNHDAMYWYRQDPGQGLRLIYYSQIVNDFQKGDIAEGYSVSREKKESFPLTVTSAQKNPTAFYLCASSMGQIRSGQYFGPGTRLLVL.